The 13 T cell receptor beta chains below all came from one sample that was sequenced in a study of cytotoxic CD8 clonotypes in ibrutinib-treated CLL. The data were produced by immunoSEQ multiplex PCR, yet TCRdb's version contains in-frame clones alone and is incomplete. The data contain some 350,000 clones, around 66% of them singletons. The material was PBMCs, obtained after 36 months of ibrutinib treatment. The origin of the receptors is a human donor with chronic lymphocytic leukemia.

The chain has TRBV27 and TRBJ2-2; 14 bases are shared with TRBD2. Germline lookup yields CDR1 MNHEY and CDR2 SMNVEV (reference sequence). The CDR3 length is 19 residues. The V gene end was trimmed by 5 bases and the J gene end by 3 bases; junction bases not matched to a gene: 11. CDR3 nucleotides: TGTGCCAGCAGTCCGAAAGGACTAGCGGGAGGTTGGTACACCGGGGAGCTGTTTTTT. Translating it yields CASSPKGLAGGWYTGELFF.

This chain connects TRBV4-1 to TRBJ2-1, with D unclear. The V gene lost 1 base and the J gene lost 6 bases, with 19 bases spanning the gap. Germline CDR1 is MGHRA and CDR2 is YSYEKL. The CDR3 runs 17 residues. CDR3 residues: CASSQGPGGPSLNEQFF. CDR3 sequence (DNA): TGCGCCAGCAGCCAAGGACCGGGCGGACCCTCCCTCAATGAGCAGTTCTTC.

The rearrangement uses TRBV11-2 and TRBJ2-7; TRBD2 matches at 15 bases. Germline V gene lookup returns CDR1 SGHAT and CDR2 FQNNGV. The CDR3 is made up of 17 amino acids. Unmatched junction bases numbered 3, after V lost 0 bases and J lost 3 bases. CDR3 sequence reads: CASSLDRGLAGGYEQYF. Written as DNA, the CDR3 is TGTGCCAGCAGCTTAGATCGGGGACTAGCGGGAGGCTACGAGCAGTACTTC. Together with reference TRBV11-2 and TRBJ2-7, the CDR3 gives the full variable domain: EAGVAQSPRYKIIEKRQSVAFWCNPISGHATLYWYQQILGQGPKLLIQFQNNGVVDDSQLPKDRFSAERLKGVDSTLKIQPAKLEDSAVYLCASSLDRGLAGGYEQYFGPGTRLTVT.

This clone was found once. The chain is built from TRBV7-2 and TRBJ1-2; 7 bases align to TRBD1. The V and J ends lost 5 bases and 1 base, in that order; junction bases with no gene match: 10. Germline loops: CDR1 SGHTA, CDR2 FQGNSA. The CDR3 contains 16 residues. CDR3 DNA sequence: TGTGCCAGCAGCCATTCGGGACAGCCTAATAACTATGGCTACACCTTC. Protein: CASSHSGQPNNYGYTF. Together with reference TRBV7-2 and TRBJ1-2, the CDR3 gives the full variable domain: GAGVSQSPSNKVTEKGKDVELRCDPISGHTALYWYRQSLGQGLEFLIYFQGNSAPDKSGLPSDRFSAERTGGSVSTLTIQRTQQEDSAVYLCASSHSGQPNNYGYTFGSGTRLTVV.

The J gene is TRBJ2-7, the V gene TRBV25-1; no clear D. Germline V gene sequence: CDR1 MGHDK, CDR2 SYGVNS. With 6 bases removed from V and 2 bases from J, the gap between germline ends came to 14 bases. The CDR3 length is 14 residues. CDR3 region: CASRGLGRPYEQYF. DNA of the CDR3: TGTGCCAGCAGGGGCCTAGGGCGTCCCTACGAGCAGTACTTC.

This clone appeared a few times. This chain links TRBV27 with TRBJ1-2; D unclear. Germline-derived CDR1 and CDR2 are MNHEY and SMNVEV (reference sequence). This CDR3 spans 13 amino acids. V gave up 3 bases and J gave up 3 bases, with 8 bases separating them. CDR3: CASSFGQYYGYTF. CDR3 sequence (DNA): TGTGCCAGCAGTTTCGGGCAGTACTATGGCTACACCTTC.

The chain carries TRBV12-5 and TRBJ2-7; D remains unclear. There are 13 residues in the CDR3. Trimming removed 1 base at V and 2 bases at J, with 6 bases between. Germline lookup yields CDR1 LGHNT and CDR2 FRNRAP. CDR3 amino acids: CASGLGGTYEQYF. CDR3 DNA sequence: TGTGCTAGTGGTTTGGGAGGTACCTACGAGCAGTACTTC.

This chain connects TRBV5-1 to TRBJ2-1; D is possibly TRBD1 or TRBD2 (5 bases each). CDR3 length equals 15 residues. Germline assignment: CDR1 SGHRS and CDR2 YFSETQ. Trimming pared 4 bases from V and 1 base from J, leaving 12 bases between. The CDR3: CASSSWDGSYNEQFF. In DNA form, the CDR3 reads TGCGCCAGCAGCAGCTGGGACGGATCCTACAATGAGCAGTTCTTC.

This clone was seen a few times. The gene calls are TRBV7-3 and TRBJ2-2; perhaps D is TRBD1 or TRBD2 (5 bases each). Germline CDR1 and CDR2: SGHTA and FQGTGA. With 5 bases removed from V and 0 bases from J, the gap between germline ends came to 13 bases. The CDR3 totals 16 residues. The DNA for the CDR3 is TGTGCCAGCAGCCCAGGGACGGAAACGAACACCGGGGAGCTGTTTTTT. Its translation: CASSPGTETNTGELFF. Looking up the rest from reference TRBV7-3 and TRBJ2-2 gives the full variable domain: GAGVSQTPSNKVTEKGKYVELRCDPISGHTALYWYRQSLGQGPEFLIYFQGTGAADDSGLPNDRFFAVRPEGSVSTLKIQRTERGDSAVYLCASSPGTETNTGELFFGEGSRLTVL.

V gene TRBV9 combines with J gene TRBJ2-1, with unresolved D. V gave up 3 bases and J gave up 0 bases, with 10 bases separating them. CDR1 SGDLS and CDR2 YYNGEE come from the germline V gene. The CDR3 is 15 amino acids. The CDR3 sequence is CASSGTESSYNEQFF. Written as DNA, the CDR3 is TGTGCCAGCAGCGGCACTGAGAGCTCCTACAATGAGCAGTTCTTC.

In the case of this clone: One end of the junction varies from germline; a read error may be responsible. The rearrangement uses TRBV19 and TRBJ1-1; tentative D call: TRBD1 (5 bases). This CDR3 contains 14 residues. Germline-derived CDR1 and CDR2 are LNHDA and SQIVND (reference sequence). Here the CDR3 reads CASSITQVDDEAFF. CDR3 DNA: TGTGCCAGTAGTATCACACAGGTCGACGATGAAGCTTTTTTT.

In this sample, this clone turned up a few times. The J gene is TRBJ2-1, the V gene TRBV18; the D call may be TRBD1 or TRBD2 (5 bases each). This CDR3 has 13 amino acids. The V end lost 3 bases, the J end lost 6 bases, and 9 bases lay between the germline ends. Looked up from germline, CDR1 is KGHSH and CDR2 is LQKENI. In nucleotides, the CDR3 is TGTGCCAGCTCACCGGGGGAGCCCAATGAGCAGTTCTTC. Translated, it gives CASSPGEPNEQFF.

This clone was detected only a few times. The sample holds other DNA sequences that translate to the same CDR3. The chain combines TRBV2 with TRBJ2-7; D could derive from TRBD1 or TRBD2 (5 bases each). V dropped 7 bases and J dropped 0 bases, with 7 bases sitting between them. The CDR3 length is 12 residues. From germline, CDR1 is SNHLY and CDR2 FYNNEI. The CDR3 DNA reads TGTGCCAGCAAGGGGAGCTCCTACGAGCAGTACTTC. This sequence encodes CASKGSSYEQYF.